This paragraph reports one T cell receptor beta chain. These data are taken from a study of control samples from healthy donors and cancer patients. Data came from immunoSEQ multiplex PCR; TCRdb stores just in-frame clones and leaves some out. The table lists roughly 98,000 clones, almost 85% of them singletons. Trimming took 4 bases from V and 1 from J, leaving 13 bases between them. Germline V gene data show CDR1 as MGHDK and CDR2 as SYGVNS. CDR3 length: 15 residues. The sequencing input was blood. V usage is TRBV25-1 and J usage is TRBJ1-1; no definite D call. This receptor was taken from a woman in her sixties in good health. CDR3: CASSAYGRPNTEAFF. Here the CDR3 DNA reads TGTGCCAGCAGTGCATATGGACGGCCGAACACTGAAGCTTTCTTT.